This T cell receptor beta chain emerged from a study of response to subunit inactivated influenza vaccine (dated by TCRdb to the late 2010s). Regarding the research as a whole: Deep quantitative T cell receptor repertoire profiling was used in the study to track responses to a trivalent subunit inactivated influenza vaccine. The full study reports these points: According to the authors, only a limited number of new T cells may be recruited by each seasonal influenza vaccination.

Points on this clonotype: Its antigen is still unknown. Base qualities are missing; no much larger clone stands one base away.

Preparation of the library involved RT-PCR. The run used an Illumina HiSeq 2500. TCRdb's own reprocessing of the public reads used fastp at Q25 and MiXCR and kept productive beta chains. Rows with one shared CDR3 protein collapse into an entry with the most common genes and DNA. Recorded for this sample are some 800,000 distinct CDR3 sequences; 21% of them occurred a single time. The ten largest clones take up roughly 10% of the sample. Spanning cysteine to phenylalanine, the CDR3 consists of 15 amino acids. Just the 45-base CDR3 DNA is kept, in frame starting at base 1. Trimming at the junction amounts to 5 bases on V and 8 bases on J, and the germline ends lie 18 bases apart.

The sequence was obtained from a man in his forties or fifties who received an inactivated influenza vaccine. Donor details come from another sample of the same person, matched by shared clones. Source: PBMCs from blood, taken about 5 days after vaccination. The rearrangement joined TRBV12-3 or TRBV12-4 to TRBJ1-4; the D gene cannot be named for sure. At the DNA level, the sequence is TGTGCCAGCAGTGGGATCGACCTCAAAGTGGAAAAACTGTTTTTT. Translated, this gives CASSGIDLKVEKLFF.